The source of this TCR beta chain is a study of T cells in tuberculosis. At the level of the study: T cells were selected with CD1B tetramers loaded with glucose monomycolate. A South African cohort included IGRA-negative adolescents, latently infected IGRA-positive adolescents and adults with active tuberculosis. General study findings and limits: Shorter CDR3-alpha in active tuberculosis partly drove smaller distances. GMM-specific TCRs were nearer to active tuberculosis alpha repertoires, suggesting expansion.

Per the germline V gene, CDR1 is SGHDN and CDR2 is FVKESK. The CDR3 sequence is 15 residues long. V shed 0 bases and J 6 bases; nucleotides not matched to a gene: 4. Sequencing was performed with immunoSEQ multiplex PCR; in TCRdb, only in-frame clones are kept and a portion is missing. The sample records about 32,000 clones, approximately 93% being singletons. Comment on this clone: The antigen is not known.

The specimen sequenced was PBMCs. The V and J genes are TRBV14 and TRBJ2-1, with 8 bases aligning to TRBD2. This TCR came from a donor aged 10-35 years with latent tuberculosis or without tuberculosis infection. For the CDR3, the DNA is TGTGCCAGCAGCCAAGATCTGGGACTAGGCAATGAGCAGTTCTTC. Amino acids: CASSQDLGLGNEQFF.